The clone carrying this TCR beta chain has a handful of counts. This sample's time point: before trial treatment. The germline CDR1 and CDR2 sequences are ENHRY and SYGVKD. The V end lost 7 bases, the J end lost 3 bases, and 7 bases lay between the germline ends. The CDR3 is 12 residues long. The data were taken from a study of low-dose radiotherapy and immunotherapy resistance in tumors. On the study more broadly: With 1 Gy per fraction every two weeks, Cohort 2 accumulated 13 Gy across 26 weeks.

With TRAV- and TRBV-specific primers, first-strand cDNA was made, covering the alpha and beta chains. A roughly 20-cycle PCR with a constant-region primer and V-primer adapter amplified TCRs. MiXCR, applied by TCRdb to the reads, yields one record per CDR3 protein. This sample has 75,000 to 95,000 distinct CDR3 sequences, with more than 8% found just once. The source was PBMCs, collected before treatment. The receptor comes from a male donor with prostate cancer. V and J are TRBV10-3 and TRBJ2-1; no definite D call. The CDR3 is CAIKGSYNEQFF. CDR3 in DNA: TGTGCCATCAAAGGCAGCTACAATGAGCAGTTCTTC.